A selection of T cell receptor beta chains follows, all from one sample in a study of radiation and T cells in renal cell carcinoma. The assay was immunoSEQ multiplex PCR, and TCRdb's table has in-frame clones only and misses some. Of 120,000 to 150,000 clones listed, around 88% were seen once; the top ten hold less than 20%. Sample: blood, taken from a patient whose treatment included radiotherapy and nephrectomy. The receptors were gathered from a woman aged 50 to 60 with renal cell carcinoma. Each CDR3 is given with its conserved first and last residue. The order of the fields is V gene, D gene, CDR3 length, clone size, J gene, CDR3 protein, CDR3 DNA. The D gene is left open where the match is weak. Clone size is stated in some rows and not others, as once, few, many or a class when expanded.

TRBV4-3,.,16,.,TRBJ2-1,CASSQGVGGAWDEQFF,TGCGCCAGCAGCCAAGGTGTCGGCGGAGCCTGGGATGAGCAGTTCTTC
TRBV30,.,13,.,TRBJ2-4,CAWSVRQALGQYF,TGTGCCTGGAGTGTTCGGCAGGCACTGGGTCAGTACTTC
TRBV14,.,13,.,TRBJ2-7,CASSQSITYEQYF,TGTGCCAGCAGCCAGTCTATTACCTACGAGCAGTACTTC
TRBV25-1,TRBD1,15,.,TRBJ2-7,CASSEAGGPSYEQYF,TGTGCCAGCAGTGAAGCAGGGGGTCCCTCCTACGAGCAGTACTTC
TRBV18,TRBD2,19,.,TRBJ2-3,CASSPPRRGGRNSTDTQYF,TGTGCCAGCTCACCACCACGGCGGGGGGGCCGGAATAGCACAGATACGCAGTATTTT
TRBV27,.,13,.,TRBJ1-6,CASRRQAISPLHF,TGTGCCAGCAGGCGACAGGCTATTTCACCCCTCCACTTT
TRBV5-1,.,16,.,TRBJ2-4,CASSWGVVGDKNIQYF,TGCGCCAGCAGCTGGGGGGTCGTAGGAGACAAAAACATTCAGTACTTC
TRBV29-1,.,12,many,TRBJ2-3,CSVVGGKDTQYF,TGCAGCGTTGTTGGGGGGAAAGATACGCAGTATTTT
TRBV30,.,15,.,TRBJ1-5,CAWSVLSGGNQPQHF,TGTGCCTGGAGTGTACTCTCGGGGGGCAATCAGCCCCAGCATTTT
TRBV6-4,.,17,.,TRBJ1-1,CASSDAGRSRMNTEAFF,TGTGCCAGCAGTGACGCCGGCAGGTCGAGGATGAACACTGAAGCTTTCTTT
TRBV6-1,.,13,.,TRBJ1-5,CAIGGQENQPQHF,TGTGCCATCGGAGGGCAGGAAAATCAGCCCCAGCATTTT
TRBV27,.,13,.,TRBJ1-2,CASTERAGSGYTF,TGTGCCAGCACCGAGAGGGCGGGTTCTGGCTACACCTTC
TRBV7-2,.,14,.,TRBJ2-6,CASSPFSGANVLTF,TGTGCCAGCAGCCCCTTCTCTGGGGCCAACGTCCTGACTTTC
TRBV9,.,15,.,TRBJ1-6,CASSGGVTEGSPLHF,TGTGCCAGCAGCGGAGGGGTCACAGAGGGTTCACCCCTCCACTTT
TRBV10-3,.,13,.,TRBJ1-2,CAITEFQAYGYTF,TGTGCCATCACTGAATTTCAAGCTTATGGCTACACCTTC
TRBV27,.,15,.,TRBJ2-7,CASTSSGLGGVEQYF,TGTGCCAGCACCTCTTCCGGACTAGGGGGCGTCGAGCAGTACTTC
TRBV5-1,TRBD1,14,.,TRBJ1-4,CASSGDRGNEKLFF,TGCGCCAGCAGCGGGGACAGGGGTAATGAAAAACTGTTTTTT
TRBV9,.,14,.,TRBJ2-7,CASSVREFSYEQYF,TGTGCCAGCAGCGTACGCGAGTTCTCCTACGAGCAGTACTTC
TRBV5-1,.,16,.,TRBJ1-2,CASSLAWGGTGYGYTF,TGCGCCAGCAGCTTGGCCTGGGGGGGAACTGGCTATGGCTACACCTTC
TRBV11-2,.,13,.,TRBJ1-2,CASSPAGGYGYTF,TGTGCCAGCAGCCCCGCGGGCGGCTATGGCTACACCTTC
TRBV30,TRBD2,13,.,TRBJ2-7,CAWNGGGGYEQYF,TGTGCCTGGAATGGCGGGGGGGGGTACGAGCAGTACTTC
TRBV7-2,TRBD1,15,.,TRBJ2-5,CASSSDRGFQETQYF,TGTGCCAGCAGTTCCGACAGGGGGTTCCAAGAGACCCAGTACTTC
TRBV4-3,.,13,.,TRBJ2-2,CASSQGWTGELFF,TGCGCCAGCAGCCAAGGATGGACCGGGGAGCTGTTTTTT
TRBV28,.,13,few,TRBJ1-1,CASSLSRNTEAFF,TGTGCCAGCAGTTTATCCCGGAACACTGAAGCTTTCTTT
TRBV6-6,.,13,.,TRBJ2-7,CASSYPGTYEQYF,TGTGCCAGCAGTTACCCCGGGACCTACGAGCAGTACTTC
TRBV5-6,TRBD1,14,.,TRBJ1-2,CASRGGAWNYGYTF,TGTGCCAGCAGAGGGGGCGCTTGGAACTATGGCTACACCTTC
TRBV6-5,.,14,.,TRBJ1-1,CASSRGGLNTEAFF,TGTGCCAGCAGCCGGGGAGGGTTGAACACTGAAGCTTTCTTT
TRBV19,.,17,.,TRBJ2-6,CASTPWGYDSGANVLTF,TGTGCCAGTACCCCCTGGGGGTATGACTCTGGGGCCAACGTCCTGACTTTC
TRBV6-5,.,12,.,TRBJ1-2,CASRGYSYGYTF,TGTGCCAGCAGGGGGTACAGCTATGGCTACACCTTC
TRBV5-1,TRBD2,16,.,TRBJ2-5,CASSYSSAGGPETQYF,TGCGCCAGCAGCTACTCTTCAGCGGGAGGGCCGGAGACCCAGTACTTC
TRBV5-1,.,15,.,TRBJ2-7,CASSLDWATTYEQYF,TGCGCCAGCAGCTTGGATTGGGCTACCACCTACGAGCAGTACTTC
TRBV5-1,TRBD2,16,.,TRBJ2-2,CASSLGLAGGGGELFF,TGCGCCAGCAGCCTGGGGCTAGCGGGAGGCGGCGGGGAGCTGTTTTTT
TRBV28,TRBD1,16,.,TRBJ1-6,CASSRTRGFRGSPLHF,TGTGCCAGCAGTCGAACCAGGGGGTTTCGCGGTTCACCCCTCCACTTT
TRBV6-5,.,13,.,TRBJ2-5,CASSSLVQETQYF,TGTGCCAGCAGTTCACTAGTCCAAGAGACCCAGTACTTC
TRBV4-1,TRBD1,15,once,TRBJ1-2,CASSQAPTGFYGYTF,TGCGCCAGCAGCCAAGCTCCGACAGGGTTCTATGGCTACACCTTC
TRBV19,TRBD2,17,.,TRBJ2-2,CASSKGLAGANTGELFF,TGTGCCAGTAGTAAGGGACTAGCGGGCGCGAACACCGGGGAGCTGTTTTTT
TRBV6-5,TRBD1,12,.,TRBJ1-2,CASTNRGNGYTF,TGTGCCAGCACCAACAGGGGAAATGGCTACACCTTC
TRBV5-1,.,14,once,TRBJ1-2,CASSLEADNYGYTF,TGCGCCAGCAGCTTGGAGGCAGACAACTATGGCTACACCTTC
TRBV5-1,.,14,.,TRBJ2-5,CASSLAASDLTQYF,TGCGCCAGCAGCTTGGCGGCCAGTGACTTGACCCAGTACTTC
TRBV20-1,.,11,.,TRBJ1-6,CSAQRDSPLHF,TGCAGTGCGCAGAGGGATTCACCCCTCCACTTT
TRBV4-1,.,14,.,TRBJ2-6,CASSQGGGANVLTF,TGCGCCAGCAGCCAGGGTGGGGGGGCCAACGTCCTGACTTTC
TRBV19,.,14,.,TRBJ1-1,CASSPGQRITEAFF,TGTGCCAGTAGCCCTGGACAGCGGATTACTGAAGCTTTCTTT
TRBV10-1,.,14,.,TRBJ2-3,CASSEARSTDTQYF,TGCGCCAGCAGTGAGGCACGTAGCACAGATACGCAGTATTTT
TRBV6-5,.,15,.,TRBJ2-6,CACTRSTPGANVLTF,TGTGCCTGCACCCGGTCGACCCCTGGGGCCAACGTCCTGACTTTC
TRBV6-6,TRBD1,15,.,TRBJ1-5,CASRPGTGDNQPQHF,TGTGCCAGCAGACCAGGGACAGGGGACAATCAGCCCCAGCATTTT
TRBV9,.,15,.,TRBJ1-3,CASSSLGGAGNTIYF,TGTGCCAGCAGCTCACTTGGAGGGGCTGGAAACACCATATATTTT
TRBV28,TRBD1,15,few,TRBJ2-1,CASRSGQGGYNEQFF,TGTGCCAGCAGATCGGGACAGGGAGGCTACAATGAGCAGTTCTTC
TRBV27,TRBD2,14,.,TRBJ2-1,CASSLAGGRYEQFF,TGTGCCAGCAGTTTAGCGGGGGGGCGGTATGAGCAGTTCTTC
TRBV9,TRBD2,14,.,TRBJ2-1,CASSVSGGDNEQFF,TGTGCCAGCAGCGTAAGTGGGGGGGACAATGAGCAGTTCTTC
TRBV6-6,TRBD1,15,.,TRBJ2-3,CASNRDGQGADTQYF,TGTGCCAGCAATCGGGACGGACAGGGGGCAGATACGCAGTATTTT
TRBV5-6,TRBD2,15,.,TRBJ2-3,CASSLPGGRSDTQYF,TGTGCCAGCAGCCTGCCCGGCGGGAGGAGTGATACGCAGTATTTT
TRBV28,TRBD1,15,.,TRBJ1-3,CASHTGGSSGNTIYF,TGTGCCAGCCACACAGGGGGTTCCTCTGGAAACACCATATATTTT
TRBV30,.,12,.,TRBJ2-7,CAYRGGGYEQYF,TGTGCCTATAGGGGAGGGGGCTACGAGCAGTACTTC
TRBV11-3,TRBD2,16,.,TRBJ2-3,CASSPGTSGPTDTQYF,TGTGCCAGCAGTCCCGGGACTAGCGGGCCCACAGATACGCAGTATTTT
TRBV27,.,13,.,TRBJ2-4,CASSGNYKNIQYF,TGTGCCAGCAGTGGAAATTACAAAAACATTCAGTACTTC